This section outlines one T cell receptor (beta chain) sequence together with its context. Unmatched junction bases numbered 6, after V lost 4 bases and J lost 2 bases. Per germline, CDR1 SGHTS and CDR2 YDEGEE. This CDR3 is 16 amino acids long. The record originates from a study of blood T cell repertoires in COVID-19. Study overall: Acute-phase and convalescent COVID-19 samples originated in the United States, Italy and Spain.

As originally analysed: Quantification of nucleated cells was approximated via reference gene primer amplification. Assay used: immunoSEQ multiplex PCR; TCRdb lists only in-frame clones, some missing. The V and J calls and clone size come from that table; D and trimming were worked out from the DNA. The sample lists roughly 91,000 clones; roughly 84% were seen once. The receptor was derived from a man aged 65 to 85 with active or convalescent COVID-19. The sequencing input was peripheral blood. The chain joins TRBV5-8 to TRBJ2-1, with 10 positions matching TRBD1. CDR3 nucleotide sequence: TGTGCCAGCAGCACATCCGGGACAGGGGCCTACAATGAGCAGTTCTTC. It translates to CASSTSGTGAYNEQFF.